Following are 25 T cell receptor beta chains from one sample sequenced in a study of blood T cell repertoires in COVID-19. TCRdb's copy holds only in-frame clones and misses some; the assay was immunoSEQ multiplex PCR. The profile shows roughly 53,000 clones, around 84% of them singletons. The sequenced material came from peripheral blood. The receptors derive from a man between 65 and 79 years old with active COVID-19.

The chain couples TRBV7-2 to TRBJ1-2; TRBD1 matches at 7 bases. Trimming took 7 bases from V and 4 from J; bases not matched to a gene: 15. The length of the CDR3 is 16 residues. Germline CDR1 reads SGHTA; CDR2 reads FQGNSA. This chain's CDR3 is CASNPRPTGQGYGYTF. DNA of the CDR3: TGTGCCAGCAACCCCCGGCCGACAGGGCAGGGCTATGGCTACACCTTC.

The chain couples TRBV10-2 to TRBJ2-7, with D possibly matching TRBD2 (6 bases). There are 15 residues in the CDR3. V lost 6 bases, J lost 0 bases, and 15 bases lay in between. CDR1 and CDR2 (germline): WSHSY, SAAADI. This CDR3 is CASSPYPGGSYEQYF. CDR3 nucleotide sequence: TGCGCCAGCAGCCCTTACCCCGGGGGCTCCTACGAGCAGTACTTC.

This clone has a single count. This chain uses TRBV7-2 with TRBJ1-5; a possible D gene is TRBD1 (6 bases). The CDR3 runs to 13 residues. Germline V gene lookup returns CDR1 SGHTA and CDR2 FQGNSA. V lost 5 bases and J lost 5, with 10 bases in between. The CDR3 here is CASSTQGDQPQHF. The CDR3 nucleotides are TGTGCCAGCAGCACACAGGGCGATCAGCCCCAGCATTTT.

J is TRBJ1-5 and V is TRBV11-2, with no clear D. This CDR3 contains 12 residues. From germline, CDR1 is SGHAT and CDR2 FQNNGV. V lost 1 base, J lost 11 bases, and 9 bases lay in between. The CDR3 DNA is TGTGCCAGCAGCTTAGCTGGGAGCGCCCAGCATTTT. This gives the protein CASSLAGSAQHF.

This clone was picked up one time. The rearrangement joins TRBV24-1 to TRBJ2-2, with 7 bases identical to TRBD1. The CDR3 consists of 16 residues. Germline V CDR1 and CDR2: KGHDR, SFDVKD. The junction had 7 bases not matched to a gene; V was cut back by 3 bases and J by 4 bases. The CDR3 DNA reads as TGTGCCACCAGTGATCCACGACAGGGATCCACCGGGGAGCTGTTTTTT. Protein sequence: CATSDPRQGSTGELFF.

Only one count was recorded for this clone. The chain has TRBV11-2 and TRBJ1-2; TRBD1 is a possible D gene (6 bases). The CDR3 covers 16 residues. With 5 bases removed from V and 0 bases from J, the gap between germline ends came to 16 bases. Germline CDR1 and CDR2: SGHAT and FQNNGV. The CDR3 bases are TGTGCCAGCAGCCACCCTGATTACAGGGCTAACTATGGCTACACCTTC. It is translated as CASSHPDYRANYGYTF.

CDR3 sequence reads: CASSPRPDTGELFF. DNA for the CDR3: TGTGCCAGCTCACCACGGCCAGACACCGGGGAGCTGTTTTTT. V and J are TRBV18 and TRBJ2-2; D remains ambiguous. The CDR3 extends over 14 amino acids. CDR1 and CDR2 from the germline V gene are KGHSH and LQKENI. V lost 1 base and J lost 3, with 6 bases in between.

This clone was recorded once. V is TRBV20-1 and J is TRBJ1-2; D is unclear. The CDR3 loop spans 11 amino acids. Per germline, CDR1 DFQATT and CDR2 SNEGSKA (reference sequence). The V end was cut by 6 bases, the J end by 4 bases, with 9 bases between. The CDR3 coding sequence is TGCAGTGCCCGTCCTCGCTATGGCTACACCTTC. It specifies CSARPRYGYTF.

This clone was picked up a small number of times. The J gene is TRBJ1-2, the V gene TRBV2; D remains unclear. Germline CDR1 SNHLY, CDR2 FYNNEI. Deletions cut 3 bases from V and 8 bases from J, with 10 bases between. The CDR3 spans 12 residues. CDR3 amino acids: CASSDDLAGYTF. CDR3 nucleotide sequence: TGTGCCAGCAGTGATGACTTGGCGGGCTACACCTTC.

The rearrangement joins TRBV4-2 to TRBJ2-5; a weak D match, TRBD1 (6 bases). This CDR3 spans 13 amino acids. Trimming took 4 bases from V and 4 from J, leaving 10 bases between them. CDR1 is LGHNA, CDR2 YNFKEQ, per germline. The CDR3 DNA is TGTGCCAGCAGCCCTTCGGACAGAGAGACCCAGTACTTC. Amino acids: CASSPSDRETQYF.

The rearrangement uses TRBV9 and TRBJ2-5; TRBD1 matches at 7 bases. CDR1 is SGDLS and CDR2 is YYNGEE in the germline V gene. This CDR3 has 14 residues. V shed 3 bases, J shed 4 bases, and the junction held 6 bases outside the gene matches. The CDR3 DNA reads TGTGCCAGCAGCGACTCAGGGGGTCCAGAGACCCAGTACTTC. Encoded protein: CASSDSGGPETQYF. Full variable domain (rest looked up from reference TRBV9 and TRBJ2-5): DSGVTQTPKHLITATGQRVTLRCSPRSGDLSVYWYQQSLDQGLQFLIQYYNGEERAKGNILERFSAQQFPDLHSELNLSSLELGDSALYFCASSDSGGPETQYFGPGTRLLVL.

The V gene is TRBV6-6, the J gene TRBJ2-2, with 10 bases fitting TRBD2. V lost 5 bases and J lost 7; bases outside the gene matches: 13. This CDR3 is 17 amino acids long. Germline-derived CDR1 and CDR2 are MNHNY and SVGAGI (reference sequence). The chain's CDR3 is CASSRWTSGSGSGELFF. The CDR3 nucleotides read TGTGCCAGCAGTCGGTGGACTAGCGGTTCAGGTAGCGGGGAGCTGTTTTTT.

The chain employs TRBV7-3 and TRBJ2-7, with 9 positions matching TRBD2. Germline values: CDR1 SGHTA, CDR2 FQGTGA. The CDR3 contains 16 residues. J lost 3 bases, V lost 3 bases, and 9 bases had no gene match. The CDR3 nucleotides read TGTGCCAGCAGCTTCGAGGGGGTAGCGGGAGTCTACGAGCAGTACTTC. Amino acids: CASSFEGVAGVYEQYF.

This rearrangement joins TRBV7-6 to TRBJ2-2; 8 bases agree with TRBD1. V dropped 5 bases and J dropped 3; count of bases not matched to a gene: 5. The CDR3 length is 15 residues. Germline values: CDR1 SGHVS, CDR2 FNYEAQ. CDR3 residues: CASSLFRGHTGELFF. The CDR3 DNA follows: TGTGCCAGCAGCCTCTTCAGGGGGCACACCGGGGAGCTGTTTTTT.

The chain is built from TRBV4-3 and TRBJ1-5; D remains unclear. This CDR3 is built from 13 residues. Germline lookup yields CDR1 LGHNA and CDR2 YSLEER. The V end lost 0 bases, the J end lost 9 bases, and 9 bases lay between the germline ends. The CDR3: CASSQDRLGPQHF. As DNA, the CDR3 is TGCGCCAGCAGCCAAGACAGGTTAGGGCCCCAGCATTTT.

The rearrangement uses TRBV2 and TRBJ1-5; TRBD1 might be the D (6 bases). The CDR3 extends over 14 amino acids. Trimming cost V 8 bases and J 6 bases, with 17 bases left between them. From germline, CDR1 is SNHLY and CDR2 FYNNEI. CDR3 nucleotide sequence: TGTGCCAGCTCTGCCTACGGGACAACTCAGCCCCAGCATTTT. Translating it yields CASSAYGTTQPQHF.

The chain carries TRBV9 and TRBJ1-4, with 7 bases fitting TRBD1. The CDR3 runs 12 residues. CDR1 is SGDLS, CDR2 YYNGEE, per germline. The trim removed 7 bases at V and 8 bases at J, leaving 5 bases unmatched. In DNA form, the CDR3 reads TGTGCCAGCGGGGACAGAGGCGAAAAACTGTTTTTT. Translating gives CASGDRGEKLFF.

The genes are TRBV6-5 and TRBJ2-7; maybe TRBD2 (6 bases). CDR3 length: 14 amino acids. Trimming pared 0 bases from V and 6 bases from J, leaving 12 bases between. In germline, CDR1 is MNHEY, CDR2 SVGAGI. The chain's CDR3 is CASSYSSLASEQYF. The CDR3 DNA follows: TGTGCCAGCAGTTACTCGTCCCTAGCGTCCGAGCAGTACTTC.

The chain has TRBV10-1 and TRBJ2-7; 7 nucleotides agree with TRBD2. With V trimmed by 0 bases and J by 3 bases, 17 bases remained unmatched. CDR3 length equals 19 residues. In germline, CDR1 is WNHNN, CDR2 SYGVQD (reference sequence). Here the CDR3 reads CASSESSLAETLRDYEQYF. The CDR3 DNA is TGCGCCAGCAGTGAGTCTAGCCTAGCGGAAACACTACGGGACTACGAGCAGTACTTC.

J is TRBJ1-5 and V is TRBV30, with 8 nucleotides matching TRBD1. The CDR3 runs to 15 residues. Per germline, CDR1 GTSNPN and CDR2 SVGIG (reference sequence). V shed 3 bases, J shed 1 base, and the junction held 5 bases outside the gene matches. The CDR3 loop reads CAWSRGQGSNQPQHF. For the CDR3, the DNA is TGTGCCTGGAGCAGGGGGCAGGGCAGCAATCAGCCCCAGCATTTT. The whole variable domain, filled in from reference TRBV30 and TRBJ1-5, reads SQTIHQWPATLVQPVGSPLSLECTVEGTSNPNLYWYRQAAGRGLQLLFYSVGIGQISSEVPQNLSASRPQDRQFILSSKKLLLSDSGFYLCAWSRGQGSNQPQHFGDGTRLSIL.

This clone ranks as medium-sized (0.01 to 0.1%). The chain recombines TRBV14 with TRBJ2-7; D uncertain. The CDR3 covers 14 residues. The germline gives CDR1 SGHDN, CDR2 FVKESK. Trimming removed 4 bases at V and 2 bases at J, with 12 bases between. CDR3 sequence (DNA): TGTGCCAGCAGCCTTGGGTCGAGGACCTACGAGCAGTACTTC. It translates to CASSLGSRTYEQYF.

The gene calls are TRBV7-2 and TRBJ1-3; the match to TRBD1 covers 10 bases. Per the germline V gene, CDR1 is SGHTA and CDR2 is FQGNSA. V lost 6 bases to trimming and J lost 4 bases; unmatched junction nucleotides: 6. This CDR3 spans 15 amino acids. The CDR3 spells CASRAGQGRGNTIYF. CDR3 sequence (DNA): TGTGCCAGCAGAGCGGGACAGGGGAGAGGAAACACCATATATTTT. The variable domain in full, with the rest retrieved from reference TRBV7-2 and TRBJ1-3, is GAGVSQSPSNKVTEKGKDVELRCDPISGHTALYWYRQSLGQGLEFLIYFQGNSAPDKSGLPSDRFSAERTGGSVSTLTIQRTQQEDSAVYLCASRAGQGRGNTIYFGEGSWLTVV.

The chain has TRBV6-5 and TRBJ2-7; 9 bases are a match to TRBD1. The trim removed 6 bases at V and 6 bases at J, leaving 12 bases unmatched. The CDR3 length is 15 residues. CDR1 is MNHEY and CDR2 is SVGAGI in the germline V gene. The CDR3 here is CASRGQYGTGREQYF. CDR3 nucleotides: TGTGCCAGCAGAGGACAGTATGGGACAGGGCGCGAGCAGTACTTC.

V and J are TRBV10-3 and TRBJ2-7; D not certain. This CDR3 is built from 15 residues. Between the trimmed V and J ends, which lost 2 bases and 1 base, there was a span of 12 bases. CDR1 is ENHRY, CDR2 SYGVKD, per germline. The CDR3 reads CAISEKSAASYEQYF. DNA of the CDR3: TGTGCCATCAGTGAGAAGTCGGCGGCGTCCTACGAGCAGTACTTC.

The chain employs TRBV27 and TRBJ2-7, with 12 bases fitting TRBD2. Trimming took 6 bases from V and 3 from J; bases not matched to a gene: 6. The CDR3 runs 15 residues. Germline loops: CDR1 MNHEY, CDR2 SMNVEV (reference sequence). The CDR3 sequence: CASSQTSGSFYEQYF. The CDR3 DNA sequence: TGTGCCAGCAGCCAGACTAGCGGGAGCTTCTACGAGCAGTACTTC.